This T cell receptor (beta chain) appears in the sequencing data of a study of blood T cell repertoires in COVID-19 (TCRdb year 2020). Regarding the complete study: Collaborator samples came from the United States, Italy and Spain and covered acute and convalescent phases of COVID-19. The material from the prospective study consisted of cDNA or gDNA derived from T cells, B-cell-depleted T cells, or PBMCs. The dataset comprised deeply sampled blood TCRbeta repertoires from subjects exposed to, actively infected with, or recovered from COVID-19. A freely available public database, intended as a resource for researchers studying the immune response to SARS-CoV-2, is where the repertoires were released. The samples were drawn from the first 160 participants of the ongoing ImmuneRACE study and from 1,254 subjects provided by 6 global collaborators. A de-identified subject ID, COVID-19 status, age in years and sex were almost always included in the sample metadata. Where HLA class I and class II types were available, the types were taken from metadata supplied by the sample provider, not from assay-based typing.

TCRbeta CDR3 regions were amplified from genomic DNA using the immunoSEQ Assay, a bias-controlled multiplex PCR. The study's processing was this. The number of nucleated cells in each sample was estimated by amplification of reference gene primers within the assay. To quantify the absolute abundance of each unique TCRbeta CDR3 rearrangement, sequence reads were collapsed and filtered. Productive Simpson clonality was computed per sample as the square root of Simpson's diversity index over productive rearrangements. In TCRdb, the immuneACCESS table is reduced to in-frame sequences with V and J assigned. These tables do not hold every clone; where another copy was compared, an unresolved V gene accounts for under half, and the others remain unexplained. The DNA was the basis for D and trimming; V, J and clone size are from that table. The sample records 100,000 to 120,000 clones, roughly 80% of which are singletons. The biggest ten clones account for roughly 1.6% of the sample.

V and J lose 4 bases and 0 bases, and a span of 3 bases separates them. From the cysteine through the phenylalanine, the CDR3 covers 12 amino acids. Just CDR3 DNA is preserved here, 36 bases in frame from base 1. According to the germline V gene, CDR1 reads SNHLY and CDR2 reads FYNNEI. The collaborating institutions used their own protocols to collect whole blood in K2EDTA tubes. For TCRbeta analysis, collaborators shipped samples as frozen whole blood, isolated PBMCs, or DNA extracted from either of those sample types. Paper-wide results and their limitations: How much clinical and demographic metadata was included differed by source and by participant, and the metadata was provided uncurated.

As regards this clone: What this receptor recognizes is not known. No quality values exist for individual bases; no much larger clone is one base distant.

The origin of this receptor is a man aged 45 to 65 with acute or convalescent COVID-19. The source material was peripheral blood. The sequence is built from TRBV2 and TRBJ2-5; no D gene call is confident. This receptor carries the CDR3 CASSVYQETQYF. In nucleotide form, the sequence is TGTGCCAGCAGTGTATACCAAGAGACCCAGTACTTC.